Following are 26 T cell receptor beta chains from one sample sequenced in a study of blood T cell repertoires in COVID-19. Libraries were prepared by immunoSEQ multiplex PCR; TCRdb keeps only in-frame clonotypes and omits some of them. The top ten clones hold about a sixth of a sample with approximately 270,000 clones, about 86% of them seen once. Sequenced: peripheral blood. The receptors come from a person in their 70s with COVID-19, enrolled during active disease.

This chain joins TRBV19 and TRBJ1-1; D gene unclear. The V gene's germline CDR1 is LNHDA and CDR2 SQIVND (reference sequence). This CDR3 region has 13 residues. The V end lost 7 bases, the J end lost 0 bases, and 9 bases lay between the germline ends. CDR3 protein: CASKRELNTEAFF. As DNA, the CDR3 is TGTGCCAGTAAACGGGAATTGAACACTGAAGCTTTCTTT. The entire variable domain, with the rest obtained from reference TRBV19 and TRBJ1-1, is as follows: DGGITQSPKYLFRKEGQNVTLSCEQNLNHDAMYWYRQDPGQGLRLIYYSQIVNDFQKGDIAEGYSVSREKKESFPLTVTSAQKNPTAFYLCASKRELNTEAFFGQGTRLTVV.

This chain joins TRBV5-5 and TRBJ1-1; D remains ambiguous. V shed 4 bases and J shed 1 base, with 14 bases lying between them. Germline loops: CDR1 SGHKS, CDR2 YYEKEE (reference sequence). CDR3 size: 15 residues. CDR3 bases: TGTGCCAGCAGCGCACCGTTAAGTAGGAACACTGAAGCTTTCTTT. It yields the protein CASSAPLSRNTEAFF. Full variable domain (rest looked up from reference TRBV5-5 and TRBJ1-1): DAGVTQSPTHLIKTRGQQVTLRCSPISGHKSVSWYQQVLGQGPQFIFQYYEKEERGRGNFPDRFSARQFPNYSSELNVNALLLGDSALYLCASSAPLSRNTEAFFGQGTRLTVV.

The chain uses TRBV19 and TRBJ1-5; D is uncertain. In germline, CDR1 is LNHDA, CDR2 SQIVND (reference sequence). The V gene lost 2 bases and the J gene lost 11 bases, with 10 bases spanning the gap. The CDR3 covers 12 residues. CDR3 nucleotide sequence: TGTGCCAGTAGTATAAAGGGAGATACCCAGCATTTT. It is translated as CASSIKGDTQHF.

The rearrangement uses TRBV5-8 and TRBJ2-5, with 10 bases that match TRBD1. This CDR3 comprises 14 residues. V lost 4 bases, J lost 4 bases, and 4 bases stayed unmatched. Germline-derived CDR1 and CDR2 are SGHTS and YDEGEE. This chain's CDR3 is CASSLGTGVETQYF. The CDR3 DNA follows: TGTGCCAGCAGCCTAGGGACAGGGGTAGAGACCCAGTACTTC.

The gene calls are TRBV19 and TRBJ1-4, with 7 bases that match TRBD1. This CDR3 contains 14 residues. Per the germline V gene, CDR1 is LNHDA and CDR2 is SQIVND (reference sequence). The V segment lost 9 bases and the J segment 7 bases; nucleotides outside the gene matches: 11. In nucleotides, the CDR3 is TGTGCCAGCAATCTAGGGGGCGCGGTTGAAAAACTGTTTTTT. Encoded protein: CASNLGGAVEKLFF.

This clone was seen more than once but under ten times. The chain links TRBV7-2 to TRBJ2-7; D may be TRBD1 (6 bases). The CDR3 spans 14 residues. The V end was cut by 4 bases, the J end by 5 bases, with 15 bases between. Germline V lookup: CDR1 SGHTA, CDR2 FQGNSA. This CDR3 is CASSWGPGRDEQYF. CDR3 nucleotides: TGTGCCAGCAGCTGGGGGCCGGGGAGAGACGAGCAGTACTTC.

The gene calls are TRBV28 and TRBJ1-6, with 7 bases matching TRBD1. Looked up from germline, CDR1 is MDHEN and CDR2 is SYDVKM. The CDR3 has 15 residues. The trim removed 2 bases at V and 5 bases at J, leaving 3 bases unmatched. The CDR3 nucleotides are TGTGCCAGCAGTTTAGCGGGACAGAATAATTCACCCCTCCACTTT. Translating it yields CASSLAGQNNSPLHF.

This sequence joins TRBV7-2 and TRBJ1-2; D may be TRBD1 (5 bases). This CDR3 has 16 residues. CDR1 is SGHTA and CDR2 is FQGNSA in the germline V gene. The V end lost 2 bases, the J end lost 6 bases, and 19 bases lay between the germline ends. The CDR3 loop reads CASSLISRRGIHGYTF. The CDR3 bases are TGTGCCAGCAGCTTAATTAGTAGGAGGGGAATACATGGCTACACCTTC.

In this sample, this clone turned up once. This rearrangement joins TRBV12-1 to TRBJ1-5; whether TRBD1, the table's D call, matches the DNA was not checked. TRBV12-1 constitutes a pseudogene. The CDR3 contains 14 residues. In nucleotides, the CDR3 is TGTGCCAGCAGCTTGGACAGGGTGAATCAGCCCCAGCATTTT. Residues: CASSLDRVNQPQHF.

This chain uses TRBV5-8 with TRBJ1-1, with 7 bases matching TRBD1. V was clipped by 0 bases and J by 4 bases; unmatched bases: 6. This CDR3 has 15 residues. The germline gives CDR1 SGHTS, CDR2 YDEGEE. The CDR3 spells CASSLETGEGTEAFF. The DNA for the CDR3 is TGTGCCAGCAGCTTGGAAACAGGGGAAGGCACTGAAGCTTTCTTT.

This chain links TRBV7-9 with TRBJ2-1; 9 positions match TRBD2. Germline assignment: CDR1 SEHNR and CDR2 FQNEAQ (reference sequence). The CDR3 has 14 amino acids. V shed 1 base and J 7 bases; nucleotides not matched to a gene: 2. The CDR3 DNA reads TGTGCCAGCAGCTTAGATCTAGCGGGGAATGAGCAGTTCTTC. Protein: CASSLDLAGNEQFF. The full variable domain, completed using reference TRBV7-9 and TRBJ2-1, is DTGVSQNPRHKITKRGQNVTFRCDPISEHNRLYWYRQTLGQGPEFLTYFQNEAQLEKSRLLSDRFSAERPKGSFSTLEIQRTEQGDSAMYLCASSLDLAGNEQFFGPGTRLTVL.

The chain employs TRBV9 and TRBJ1-6, with D unclear. CDR1 and CDR2 from the germline V gene are SGDLS and YYNGEE. CDR3 size: 14 residues. V lost 6 bases to trimming and J lost 4 bases, with 11 bases between them. The CDR3 here is CASTGGGYNSPLHF. Written as DNA, the CDR3 is TGTGCCAGCACCGGTGGAGGGTATAATTCACCCCTCCACTTT.

The chain has TRBV18 and TRBJ2-5; possibly TRBD2 for D (5 bases). Trimming left V 4 bases short and J 1 base short, with 16 bases between. CDR1 and CDR2 from the germline V gene are KGHSH and LQKENI. This CDR3 has 16 residues. CDR3 amino acids: CASSRSLQDSQETQYF. The CDR3 nucleotides read TGTGCCAGCTCACGATCTCTTCAGGACTCCCAAGAGACCCAGTACTTC.

This clone was detected once. The chain employs TRBV24-1 and TRBJ1-5; 10 bases are shared with TRBD1. V gave up 2 bases and J gave up 2 bases; unmatched junction bases: 2. From germline, CDR1 is KGHDR and CDR2 SFDVKD. This CDR3 spans 16 amino acids. The CDR3 sequence is CATSDWGTGGNQPQHF. The CDR3, as DNA: TGTGCCACCAGTGATTGGGGGACAGGGGGCAATCAGCCCCAGCATTTT.

The rearrangement joins TRBV18 to TRBJ2-2; D possibly corresponds to TRBD1 (5 bases). CDR3 length: 15 amino acids. The V gene lost 6 bases and the J gene lost 4 bases, with 15 bases spanning the gap. Germline V CDR1 and CDR2: KGHSH, LQKENI. CDR3 in amino acids: CASSPAVGLTGELFF. The CDR3 bases are TGTGCCAGCTCGCCGGCGGTGGGGCTCACCGGGGAGCTGTTTTTT.

V gene TRBV4-2 combines with J gene TRBJ1-4; possibly TRBD1 for D (6 bases). Germline loops: CDR1 LGHNA, CDR2 YNFKEQ. There are 16 residues in the CDR3. Trimming shortened V by 5 bases and J by 5 bases, and 18 bases separated the two germline ends. The CDR3 region has the DNA TGTGCCAGCAGCTCCAGGGACACAAGGGTGAATGAAAAACTGTTTTTT. Its protein is CASSSRDTRVNEKLFF.

This clone was counted a few times. The CDR3 DNA reads TGTGCCAGCAGTTTACAGGGGGCTGTTCAGCCCCAGCATTTT. Its translation is CASSLQGAVQPQHF. V is TRBV28 and J is TRBJ1-5; TRBD1 matches at 8 bases. The CDR3 extends over 14 amino acids. Germline-derived CDR1 and CDR2 are MDHEN and SYDVKM. V shed 2 bases and J 6 bases; nucleotides not matched to a gene: 3.

The J gene is TRBJ2-1, the V gene TRBV3-1 (or the pseudogene TRBV3-2), with D possibly matching TRBD2 (6 bases). Germline lookup yields CDR1 LGHDT and CDR2 YNNKEL (reference sequence). The V gene lost 0 bases and the J gene lost 8 bases, with 20 bases spanning the gap. This CDR3 is 17 amino acids long. The CDR3 nucleotides are TGTGCCAGCAGCCAAGATTCGGGTCGGCGGGGCGGGGATGAGCAGTTCTTC. This encodes CASSQDSGRRGGDEQFF.

The V gene is TRBV4-3, the J gene TRBJ1-6, with D tentatively TRBD1 (5 bases). The V end was cut by 4 bases, the J end by 8 bases, with 15 bases between. The CDR3 loop spans 15 amino acids. The germline V gene has CDR1 LGHNA and CDR2 YSLEER. The CDR3 DNA follows: TGCGCCAGCAGCCCAAGGGGTTTCGGAGATTCACCCCTCCACTTT. Protein sequence: CASSPRGFGDSPLHF.

The chain uses TRBV19 and TRBJ1-6; D call uncertain. Trimming removed 11 bases at V and 6 bases at J, with 14 bases between. CDR3 length: 13 residues. Germline loops: CDR1 LNHDA, CDR2 SQIVND (reference sequence). This CDR3 is CAANRGGNSPLHF. The CDR3 nucleotides read TGTGCCGCTAACCGGGGAGGTAATTCACCCCTCCACTTT.

CDR3 region: CASSPRQGSLLAEKLFF. As DNA, the CDR3 is TGTGCCAGTTCCCCTCGGCAGGGGAGCCTGTTAGCAGAAAAACTGTTTTTT. This chain connects TRBV19 to TRBJ1-4; tentatively, D is TRBD1 (6 bases). V was cut by 8 bases and J by 8 bases, with 27 bases left in between. Germline V lookup: CDR1 LNHDA, CDR2 SQIVND (reference sequence). This CDR3 contains 17 residues.

The chain is built from TRBV28 and TRBJ1-5; a possible D gene is TRBD1 (5 bases). Germline loops: CDR1 MDHEN, CDR2 SYDVKM. Trimming stripped 3 bases from V and 1 base from J, with 13 bases between. This CDR3 spans 16 amino acids. The chain's CDR3 is CASSLRSRGSNQPQHF. CDR3 nucleotides: TGTGCCAGCAGTTTGCGGTCACGGGGGAGCAATCAGCCCCAGCATTTT.

The gene calls are TRBV7-9 and TRBJ2-1; D is possibly TRBD2 (6 bases). With 4 bases removed from V and 2 bases from J, the gap between germline ends came to 12 bases. The CDR3 runs 15 residues. The V gene's germline CDR1 is SEHNR and CDR2 FQNEAQ (reference sequence). The CDR3 DNA is TGTGCCAGCAGCTCCTCGGGGGACGCCTACAATGAGCAGTTCTTC. It codes for CASSSSGDAYNEQFF.

This clone has a single count. The chain links TRBV19 to TRBJ2-7, with D unclear. Germline CDR1 LNHDA, CDR2 SQIVND (reference sequence). This CDR3 spans 13 amino acids. The germline V and J ends were trimmed by 3 bases and 1 base, with 7 bases remaining between them. The CDR3 DNA reads as TGTGCCAGTAGTATGGGCGTTTCCTACGAGCAGTACTTC. Its protein is CASSMGVSYEQYF.

The chain joins TRBV27 to TRBJ2-1, with 7 bases identical to TRBD1. V was pared by 2 bases and J by 8 bases, with 9 bases of the junction left unmatched. The CDR3 loop spans 15 amino acids. CDR1 is MNHEY and CDR2 is SMNVEV in the germline V gene (reference sequence). The CDR3 sequence is CASSLLRDREHEQFF. The CDR3 DNA sequence: TGTGCCAGCAGTTTACTCCGAGACAGGGAACATGAGCAGTTCTTC.

This chain uses TRBV28 with TRBJ2-1, with a weak D call TRBD1 (6 bases). The germline V gene has CDR1 MDHEN and CDR2 SYDVKM. The CDR3 is 19 amino acids. Between the trimmed V and J ends, which lost 4 bases and 2 bases, there was a span of 24 bases. The CDR3 reads CASSSRALIQGMTYNEQFF. DNA of the CDR3: TGTGCCAGCAGTTCCCGGGCGTTGATCCAGGGGATGACCTACAATGAGCAGTTCTTC.